These T cell receptor beta chains were read from a single sample in a study of blood T cell repertoires in COVID-19. Clones were read by immunoSEQ multiplex PCR, and TCRdb kept only the in-frame ones, dropping some. The sample records roughly 360,000 clones, approximately 77% being singletons. Material for sequencing was peripheral blood. The receptors come from a human donor with acute or convalescent COVID-19. The donor label of this sample is uncertain. The CDR3 runs from the conserved cysteine through the conserved F or W. A D gene is named only where the DNA matches it firmly. Not all rows give a size; the values are once, few, many and, for expanded clones, a class.

d_call j_call v_call clone_size cdr3_nt cdr3_aa
TRBD1 TRBJ1-3 TRBV5-1 - TGCGCCAGCAGCTTGGAGGACAGGGGGCGAACTGGAAACACCATATATTTT CASSLEDRGRTGNTIYF
- TRBJ2-1 TRBV29-1 once TGCAGCGCTACCCTGAGCTCCTACAATGAGCAGTTCTTC CSATLSSYNEQFF
- TRBJ2-5 TRBV6-1 - TGTGCCAGCAGTGAAGGGGACTACCAAGAGACCCAGTACTTC CASSEGDYQETQYF
- TRBJ1-2 TRBV6-1 - TGTGCCAGCAGTGAAGCTTCCGGGTTTGGGGCACCCTATGGCTACACCTTC CASSEASGFGAPYGYTF
- TRBJ1-1 TRBV9 - TGTGCCAGCAGCGTAGAAATGAGGTCCGACCCAGCTTTCTTT CASSVEMRSDPAFF
- TRBJ1-1 TRBV14 many TGTGCCAGCAGCCGTACAGGGAAAATGAACACTGAAGCTTTCTTT CASSRTGKMNTEAFF
- TRBJ2-3 TRBV2 - TGTGCCAGCAGTGGAGGGGGACGGACTAGCACAGATACGCAGTATTTT CASSGGGRTSTDTQYF
TRBD2 TRBJ2-3 TRBV18 - TGTGCCAGCTCACCACTAGCGGGGGGGCCGGTACCCGATACGCAGTATTTT CASSPLAGGPVPDTQYF
TRBD1 TRBJ1-2 TRBV7-2 - TGTGCCAGCAGCTTAACTGCAGGGGGCGGATATTACTATGGCTACACCTTC CASSLTAGGGYYYGYTF
- TRBJ2-3 TRBV7-9 - TGTGCCAGCACCCAGGCGGAGGGTTCCTGGGGCACAGATACGCAGTATTTT CASTQAEGSWGTDTQYF
- TRBJ1-1 TRBV30 - TGTGCCTGGAGTGTACAGGGAGACACTGAAGCTTTCTTT CAWSVQGDTEAFF
TRBD1 TRBJ1-2 TRBV5-5 - TGTGCCAGCTCCCAATGGACAGGGATCGATGGCTACACCTTC CASSQWTGIDGYTF
TRBD2 TRBJ2-7 TRBV29-1 once TGCAGCGCTGCAGGACGGGGGGGGTCTCCGAGACAGTACTTC CSAAGRGGSPRQYF
- TRBJ1-2 TRBV3-1/TRBV3-2 - TGTGCCAGCAGCCGCCTTGGGGGCAGCCGAGCCGATGGCTACACCTTC CASSRLGGSRADGYTF
TRBD2 TRBJ2-2 TRBV5-1 - TGCGCCAGCAGCTCCGGACTAGCGGGGGGCACCGGGGAGCTGTTTTTT CASSSGLAGGTGELFF
TRBD2 TRBJ2-7 TRBV4-2 - TGTGCCAGCAGCCAAGACAGGGGAAGCGGGAGCTACGAGCAGTACTTC CASSQDRGSGSYEQYF
- TRBJ1-5 TRBV10-2 - TGCGCCAGCAGTGAGTCGGCCGTCCAGCAGCCCCAGCATTTT CASSESAVQQPQHF
TRBD1 TRBJ2-7 TRBV11-2 - TGTGCCAGCAGCTTACCGCCGGGACAGGGGGGCTACGAGCAGTACTTC CASSLPPGQGGYEQYF
- TRBJ2-3 TRBV7-9 once TGTGCCAGCAGCTTAACCGGGGATACGCAGTATTTT CASSLTGDTQYF
- TRBJ2-7 TRBV27 - TGTGCCAGCAGTTTAGGTGGCTTGTACGAGCAGTACTTC CASSLGGLYEQYF
TRBD2 TRBJ2-3 TRBV7-9 - TGTGCCAGCAGCCACGGACTAGTCGTAGATACGCAGTATTTT CASSHGLVVDTQYF
- TRBJ1-5 TRBV6-1 - TGTGCCAGCAGTGAACCGAGGGGGATGCAGCCCCAGCATTTT CASSEPRGMQPQHF
TRBD1 TRBJ1-2 TRBV5-1 - TGCGCCAGCAGCAGCCGAGACAGGGGGTTAGTTAACTATGGCTACACCTTC CASSSRDRGLVNYGYTF
- TRBJ2-3 TRBV5-1 - TGCGCCAGCAGCCACACACCGGATACGCAGTATTTT CASSHTPDTQYF
- TRBJ1-3 TRBV19 - TGTGCCAGCAGGGGACGGCTGACTGGAAACACCATATATTTT CASRGRLTGNTIYF
- TRBJ1-1 TRBV7-9 - TGTGCCAGCAGCCGGAGCATCGGGGTAAGCACTGAAGCTTTCTTT CASSRSIGVSTEAFF
TRBD1 TRBJ1-2 TRBV19 many TGTGCCAGTAGTCCAAGGACAGGGTTTGGCTACACCTTC CASSPRTGFGYTF
TRBD2 TRBJ2-3 TRBV15 - TGTGCCACCAGCAGAGACGTTATCGGCGGGGGAGTGACAGATACGCAGTATTTT CATSRDVIGGGVTDTQYF
- TRBJ1-3 TRBV15 - TGTGCCACCAGCCTAGACAGAATCTCTGGAAACACCATATATTTT CATSLDRISGNTIYF
- TRBJ1-4 TRBV4-2 - TGTGCCAGCAGCCAAGATAGAAGGGCAGGGCTGGATGAAAAACTGTTTTTT CASSQDRRAGLDEKLFF
- TRBJ2-1 TRBV30 - TGTGCCTGGACGATAGGGGGGGGGAGCTCCTACAATGAGCAGTTCTTC CAWTIGGGSSYNEQFF
TRBD1 TRBJ1-2 TRBV14 - TGTGCCAGCAGCCGGGGCGGACAGGGAGTCTATGGCTACACCTTC CASSRGGQGVYGYTF
- TRBJ2-1 TRBV5-4 - TGTGCCAGCAGCCCCATGACCGGGACTTACAATGAGCAGTTCTTC CASSPMTGTYNEQFF
TRBD1 TRBJ1-1 TRBV28 - TGTGCCAGCACCGACCCGGGGACAGGACGGGGCACTGAAGCTTTCTTT CASTDPGTGRGTEAFF
- TRBJ2-3 TRBV20-1 - TGCAGTGCCAGTTCCCGGACAGATACGCAGTATTTT CSASSRTDTQYF
- TRBJ1-1 TRBV4-1 - TGCGCCAGCAGCCAAGATCAGGGCTTTTGGGCTTTCTTT CASSQDQGFWAFF
- TRBJ1-2 TRBV25-1 - TGTGCCAGCAGTGATGATACGACGGGGAACTATGGCTACACCTTC CASSDDTTGNYGYTF
- TRBJ1-4 TRBV18 - TGTGCCAGCTCACCACCCAGGGCTCTGGGAGAAAAACTGTTTTTT CASSPPRALGEKLFF
- TRBJ2-3 TRBV6-5 - TGTGCCAGCAGCCTTAACAGGGAAACGCAGTATTTT CASSLNRETQYF
TRBD1 TRBJ1-5 TRBV4-1 - TGCGCCAGCAGCCAAGGAGTCCTTAAGGGGGCAAACAATCAGCCCCAGCATTTT CASSQGVLKGANNQPQHF
- TRBJ1-6 TRBV7-2 few TGTGCCAGCAGCCAAACGGGACAAGAAGGTTCACCCCTCCACTTT CASSQTGQEGSPLHF
- TRBJ2-7 TRBV2 - TGTGCCACCCAACGTACCTCGGTCCCCTACGAGCAGTACTTC CATQRTSVPYEQYF
- TRBJ1-1 TRBV7-9 once TGTGCCAGCAGCCCGGGGGCTGAAGCTTTCTTT CASSPGAEAFF
TRBD1 TRBJ2-7 TRBV6-5 many TGTGCCAGCAGCAACAGGGAAGGGGGCCTCTACGAGCAGTACTTC CASSNREGGLYEQYF
TRBD2 TRBJ2-7 TRBV9 few TGTGCCAGCAGCCCTGGACTAGCGGGCTCATACGAGCAGTACTTC CASSPGLAGSYEQYF